This entry describes one T cell receptor (beta chain). Both TCR beta VDJ combination and CDR3 sequence profiling were carried out. Genomic DNA was the template for this profiling. MiXCR, run by TCRdb on the reads, gives a single entry per CDR3 protein. The repertoire holds around 140,000 distinct CDR3 sequences, with roughly two fifths as singletons. Trimming stripped 0 bases from V and 0 bases from J, with 9 bases between. This CDR3 region has 15 residues. The V gene's germline CDR1 is GTSNPN and CDR2 SVGIG (reference sequence). The record originates from a study of CD8+CD57+ T cells in acquired aplastic anemia.

Sequenced material: sorted CD4+, CD8+, or CD8+CD57+ T cells (not recorded which) from PBMCs. The rearrangement links TRBV30 to TRBJ1-5, with D maybe TRBD1 (6 bases). The sequence derives from a human donor in good health, serving as a control. In DNA form, the CDR3 reads TGTGCCTGGAGTGTAGGGGGACATAGCAATCAGCCCCAGCATTTT. It yields the protein CAWSVGGHSNQPQHF.